This T cell receptor beta chain was obtained from a study of beta chain features in type 1 diabetes. Study findings and constraints: A moderate, significant TCRB CDR3 shortening appeared in type 1 diabetes across four CD4+ subsets.

About this clone: Antigen: not known.

The CDR3 runs to 14 residues. Germline values: CDR1 KGHSH, CDR2 LQKENI. V gave up 4 bases and J gave up 5 bases, with 12 bases separating them. Reverse transcription of all isolated RNA meant that expressed TCRB transcripts were sequenced. Some clones are missing from TCRdb's copy, which holds only in-frame ones; the method was immunoSEQ multiplex PCR. The data show some 150,000 clones, about 9.7% seen once. This sequence joins TRBV18 and TRBJ1-5, with D uncertain. Sequencing input: central memory CD4+ T cells from blood. This sequence originates from a woman aged 35 to 49 in good health. The CDR3 region has the DNA TGTGCCAGCTCACTCAGTGGTTCTGATCAGCCCCAGCATTTT. Translated, it gives CASSLSGSDQPQHF.